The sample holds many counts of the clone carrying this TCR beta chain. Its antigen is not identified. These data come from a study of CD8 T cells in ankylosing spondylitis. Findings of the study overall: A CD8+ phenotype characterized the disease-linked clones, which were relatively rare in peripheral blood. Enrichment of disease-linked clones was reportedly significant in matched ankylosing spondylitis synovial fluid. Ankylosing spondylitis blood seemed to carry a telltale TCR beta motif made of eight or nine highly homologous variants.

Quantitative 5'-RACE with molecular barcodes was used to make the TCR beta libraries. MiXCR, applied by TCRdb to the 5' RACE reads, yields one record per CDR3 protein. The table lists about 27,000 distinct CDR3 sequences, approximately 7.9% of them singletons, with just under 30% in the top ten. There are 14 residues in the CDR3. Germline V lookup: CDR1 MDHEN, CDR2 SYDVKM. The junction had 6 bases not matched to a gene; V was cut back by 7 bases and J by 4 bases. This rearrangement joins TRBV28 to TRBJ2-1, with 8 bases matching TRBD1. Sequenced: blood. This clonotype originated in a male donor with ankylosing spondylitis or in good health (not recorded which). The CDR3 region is CASIRDRIYNEQFF. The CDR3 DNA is TGTGCCAGCATCAGGGACAGGATTTACAATGAGCAGTTCTTC.